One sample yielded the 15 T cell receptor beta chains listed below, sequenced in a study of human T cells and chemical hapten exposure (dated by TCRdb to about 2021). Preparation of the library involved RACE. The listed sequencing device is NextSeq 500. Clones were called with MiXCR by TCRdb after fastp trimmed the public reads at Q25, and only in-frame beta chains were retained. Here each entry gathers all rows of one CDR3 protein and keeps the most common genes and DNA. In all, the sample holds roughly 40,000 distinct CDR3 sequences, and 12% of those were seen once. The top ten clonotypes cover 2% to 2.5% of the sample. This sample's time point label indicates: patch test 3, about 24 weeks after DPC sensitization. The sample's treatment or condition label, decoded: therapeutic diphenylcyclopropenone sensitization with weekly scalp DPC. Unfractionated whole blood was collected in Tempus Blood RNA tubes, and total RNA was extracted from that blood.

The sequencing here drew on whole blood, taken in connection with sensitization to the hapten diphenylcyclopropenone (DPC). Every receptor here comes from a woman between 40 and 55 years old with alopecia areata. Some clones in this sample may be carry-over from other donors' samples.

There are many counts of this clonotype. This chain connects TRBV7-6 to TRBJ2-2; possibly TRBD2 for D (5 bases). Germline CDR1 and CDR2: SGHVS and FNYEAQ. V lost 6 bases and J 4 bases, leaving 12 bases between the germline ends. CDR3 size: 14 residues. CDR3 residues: CASRYTAGTGELFF. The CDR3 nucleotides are TGTGCCAGCAGGTACACCGCGGGCACCGGGGAGCTGTTTTTT.

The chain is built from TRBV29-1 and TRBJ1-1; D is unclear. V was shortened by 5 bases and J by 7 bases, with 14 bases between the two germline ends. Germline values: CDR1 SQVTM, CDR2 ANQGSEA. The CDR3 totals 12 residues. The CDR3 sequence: CSVSGPLSEAFF. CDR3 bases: TGCAGCGTTAGTGGCCCATTGAGTGAAGCTTTCTTT. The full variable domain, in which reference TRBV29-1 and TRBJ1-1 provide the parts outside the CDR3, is SAVISQKPSRDICQRGTSLTIQCQVDSQVTMMFWYRQQPGQSLTLIATANQGSEATYESGFVIDKFPISRPNLTFSTLTVSNMSPEDSSIYLCSVSGPLSEAFFGQGTRLTVV.

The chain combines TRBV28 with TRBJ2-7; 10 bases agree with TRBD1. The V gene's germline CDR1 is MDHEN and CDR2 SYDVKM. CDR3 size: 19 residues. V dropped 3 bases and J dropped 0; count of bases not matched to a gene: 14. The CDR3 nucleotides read TGTGCCAGCAGTTTTTTGGCGACAGGGGGCGATAAGTACTCCTACGAGCAGTACTTC. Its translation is CASSFLATGGDKYSYEQYF.

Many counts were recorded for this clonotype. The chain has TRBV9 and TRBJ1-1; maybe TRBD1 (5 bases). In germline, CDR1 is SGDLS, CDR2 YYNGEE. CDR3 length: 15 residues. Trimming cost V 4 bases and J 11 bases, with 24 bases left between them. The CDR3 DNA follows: TGTGCCAGCAGCCCTTCGGGACCCCTCCGCCCCAGGGCTTTCTTT. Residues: CASSPSGPLRPRAFF.

As DNA, the CDR3 is TGTGCCAGCAGTGCTCGAGGGGCTAGCACAGATACGCAGTATTTT. Its protein product is CASSARGASTDTQYF. The rearrangement uses TRBV7-9 and TRBJ2-3; either TRBD1 or TRBD2 may supply D (5 bases each). Germline V gene data show CDR1 as SEHNR and CDR2 as FQNEAQ (reference sequence). The CDR3 sequence is 15 residues long. V dropped 6 bases and J dropped 0 bases, with 13 bases sitting between them.

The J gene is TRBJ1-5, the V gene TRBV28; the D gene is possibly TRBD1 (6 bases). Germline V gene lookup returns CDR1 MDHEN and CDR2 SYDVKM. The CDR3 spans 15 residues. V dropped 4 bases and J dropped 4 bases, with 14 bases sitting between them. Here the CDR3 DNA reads TGTGCCAGCAGTTCGGGGGGCCAGGGGAATCAGCCCCAGCATTTT. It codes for CASSSGGQGNQPQHF.

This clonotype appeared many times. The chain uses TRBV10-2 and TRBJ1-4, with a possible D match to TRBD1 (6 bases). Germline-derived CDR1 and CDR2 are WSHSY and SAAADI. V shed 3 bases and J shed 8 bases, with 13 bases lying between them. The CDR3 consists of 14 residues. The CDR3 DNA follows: TGCGCCAGCAGTGAAGTGGGGGCAGGAGAAAAACTGTTTTTT. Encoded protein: CASSEVGAGEKLFF.

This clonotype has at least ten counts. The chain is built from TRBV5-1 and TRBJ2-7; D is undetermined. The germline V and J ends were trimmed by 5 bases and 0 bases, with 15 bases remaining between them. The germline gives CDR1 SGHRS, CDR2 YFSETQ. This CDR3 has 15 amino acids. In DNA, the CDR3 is TGCGCCAGCAGTCCAATTGACGCATTCTCCTACGAGCAGTACTTC. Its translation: CASSPIDAFSYEQYF.

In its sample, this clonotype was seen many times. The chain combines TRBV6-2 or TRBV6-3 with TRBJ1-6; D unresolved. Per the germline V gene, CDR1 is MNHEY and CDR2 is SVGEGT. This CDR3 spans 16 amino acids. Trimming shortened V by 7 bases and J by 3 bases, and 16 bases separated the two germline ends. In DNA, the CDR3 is TGTGCCAGCACTGGTGGAGGCGCCCTCTATAATTCACCCCTCCACTTT. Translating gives CASTGGGALYNSPLHF.

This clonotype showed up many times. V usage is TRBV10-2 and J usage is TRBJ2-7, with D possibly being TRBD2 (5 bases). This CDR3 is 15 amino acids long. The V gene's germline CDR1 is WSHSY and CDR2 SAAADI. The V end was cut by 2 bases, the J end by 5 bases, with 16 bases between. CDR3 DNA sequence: TGCGCCAGCAGTGAGGAAACCGGGGAGCTCGACGAGCAGTACTTC. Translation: CASSEETGELDEQYF.

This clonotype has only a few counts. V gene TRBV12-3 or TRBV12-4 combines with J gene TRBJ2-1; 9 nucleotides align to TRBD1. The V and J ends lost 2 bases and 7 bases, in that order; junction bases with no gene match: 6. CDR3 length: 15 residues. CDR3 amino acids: CASSLRDRVGNEQFF. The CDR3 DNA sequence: TGTGCCAGCAGTTTAAGGGACAGGGTGGGGAATGAGCAGTTCTTC.

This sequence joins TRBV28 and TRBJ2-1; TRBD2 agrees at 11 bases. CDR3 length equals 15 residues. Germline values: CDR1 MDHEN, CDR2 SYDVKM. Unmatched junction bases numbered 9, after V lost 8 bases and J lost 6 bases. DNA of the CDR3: TGTGCCAGCTCCGTGAGTACTAGCGGGAGCAATGAGCAGTTCTTC. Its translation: CASSVSTSGSNEQFF. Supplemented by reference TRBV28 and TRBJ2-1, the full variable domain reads DVKVTQSSRYLVKRTGEKVFLECVQDMDHENMFWYRQDPGLGLRLIYFSYDVKMKEKGDIPEGYSVSREKKERFSLILESASTNQTSMYLCASSVSTSGSNEQFFGPGTRLTVL.

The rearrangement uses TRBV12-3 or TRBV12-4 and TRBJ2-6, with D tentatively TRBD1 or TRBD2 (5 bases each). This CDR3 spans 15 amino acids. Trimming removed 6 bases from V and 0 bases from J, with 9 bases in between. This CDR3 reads CASSYGGSGANVLTF. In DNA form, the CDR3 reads TGTGCCAGCAGCTATGGGGGCTCTGGGGCCAACGTCCTGACTTTC.

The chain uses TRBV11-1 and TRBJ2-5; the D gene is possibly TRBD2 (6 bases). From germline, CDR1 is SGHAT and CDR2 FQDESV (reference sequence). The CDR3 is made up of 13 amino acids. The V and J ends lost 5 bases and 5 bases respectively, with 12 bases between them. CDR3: CASSPRRAETQYF. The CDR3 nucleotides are TGTGCCAGCAGCCCCAGGAGGGCGGAGACCCAGTACTTC.

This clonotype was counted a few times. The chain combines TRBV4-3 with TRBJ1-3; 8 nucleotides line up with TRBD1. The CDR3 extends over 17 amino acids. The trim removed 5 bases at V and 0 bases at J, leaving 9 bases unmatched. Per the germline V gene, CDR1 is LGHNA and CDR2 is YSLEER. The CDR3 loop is CASSKTQGAGSGNTIYF. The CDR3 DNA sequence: TGCGCCAGCAGCAAGACCCAGGGGGCAGGCTCTGGAAACACCATATATTTT.